A single TCR beta chain is shown here with its context. What it binds is unknown. The data are from a study of T cells after yellow fever vaccination. Looking at the study overall: Fractions low in cell number were prepared with SMART-Seq v4 Ultra Low Input. Study-wide results and caveats: A large majority of primary-vaccination clones showed up again after the booster (96% CD4, around 88% CD8). Weaker overall, the secondary response nonetheless peaked faster (day 5 versus 15).

After removal of 6 bases from V and 0 bases from J, the junction contained 6 bases not matched to a gene. CDR1 and CDR2 (germline): DFQATT, SNEGSKA (reference sequence). The CDR3 runs to 14 residues. One entry per CDR3 protein, called by TCRdb with MiXCR from the 5' RACE reads. The sample lists approximately 510,000 distinct CDR3 sequences; 21% were seen once. The chain couples TRBV20-1 to TRBJ1-1; 8 bases are a match to TRBD1. The sample was PBMCs, taken 20 to 25 days after the first yellow fever vaccination. The clonotype comes from a young man who received the YFV17D yellow fever vaccine. In DNA form, the CDR3 reads TGCAGTGCCCCGACAGGGGCCTTGAACACTGAAGCTTTCTTT. Translation: CSAPTGALNTEAFF.